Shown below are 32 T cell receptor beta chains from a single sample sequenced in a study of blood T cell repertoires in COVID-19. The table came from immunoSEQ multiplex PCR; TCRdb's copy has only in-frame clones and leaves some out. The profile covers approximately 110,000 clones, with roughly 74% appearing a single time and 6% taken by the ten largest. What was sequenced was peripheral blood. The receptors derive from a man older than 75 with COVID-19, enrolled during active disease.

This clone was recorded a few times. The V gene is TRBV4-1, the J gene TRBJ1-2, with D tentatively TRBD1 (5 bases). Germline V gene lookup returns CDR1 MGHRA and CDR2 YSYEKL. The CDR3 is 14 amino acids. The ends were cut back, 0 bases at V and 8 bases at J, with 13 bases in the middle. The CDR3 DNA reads TGCGCCAGCAGCCAAGACCAGGGTTTGGGCGGCTACACCTTC. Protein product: CASSQDQGLGGYTF.

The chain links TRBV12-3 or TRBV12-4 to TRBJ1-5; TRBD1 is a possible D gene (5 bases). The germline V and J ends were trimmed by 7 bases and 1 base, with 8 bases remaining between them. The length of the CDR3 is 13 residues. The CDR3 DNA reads TGTGCCAGCACCTGGACAAGCAATCAGCCCCAGCATTTT. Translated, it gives CASTWTSNQPQHF.

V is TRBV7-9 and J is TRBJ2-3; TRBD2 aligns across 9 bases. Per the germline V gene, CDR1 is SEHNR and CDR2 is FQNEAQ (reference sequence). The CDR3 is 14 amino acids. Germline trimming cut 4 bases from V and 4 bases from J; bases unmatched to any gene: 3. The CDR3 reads CASSSGLAPDTQYF. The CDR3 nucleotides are TGTGCCAGCAGCTCGGGACTAGCTCCAGATACGCAGTATTTT. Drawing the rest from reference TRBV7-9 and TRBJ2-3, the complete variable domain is DTGVSQNPRHKITKRGQNVTFRCDPISEHNRLYWYRQTLGQGPEFLTYFQNEAQLEKSRLLSDRFSAERPKGSFSTLEIQRTEQGDSAMYLCASSSGLAPDTQYFGPGTRLTVL.

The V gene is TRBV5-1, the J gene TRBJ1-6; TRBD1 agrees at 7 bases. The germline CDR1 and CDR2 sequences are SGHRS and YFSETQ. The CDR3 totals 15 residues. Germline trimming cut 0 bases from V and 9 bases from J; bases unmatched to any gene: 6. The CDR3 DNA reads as TGCGCCAGCAGCTTGGGCGCAGGGGGAGGTTCACCCCTCCACTTT. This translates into CASSLGAGGGSPLHF.

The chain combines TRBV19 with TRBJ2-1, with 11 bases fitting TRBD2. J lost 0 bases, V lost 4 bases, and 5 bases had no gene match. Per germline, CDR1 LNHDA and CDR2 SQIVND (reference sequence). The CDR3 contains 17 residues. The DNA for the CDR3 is TGTGCCAGTAGTAAAAGACTAGCGGGGAACTCCTACAATGAGCAGTTCTTC. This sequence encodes CASSKRLAGNSYNEQFF.

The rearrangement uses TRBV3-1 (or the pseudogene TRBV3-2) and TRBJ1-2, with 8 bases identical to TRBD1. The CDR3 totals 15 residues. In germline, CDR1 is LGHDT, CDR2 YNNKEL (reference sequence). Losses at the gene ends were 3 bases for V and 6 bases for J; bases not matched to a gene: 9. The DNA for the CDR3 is TGTGCCAGCAGCCAGGACCCAGGGGGCGCGGATGGCTACACCTTC. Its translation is CASSQDPGGADGYTF.

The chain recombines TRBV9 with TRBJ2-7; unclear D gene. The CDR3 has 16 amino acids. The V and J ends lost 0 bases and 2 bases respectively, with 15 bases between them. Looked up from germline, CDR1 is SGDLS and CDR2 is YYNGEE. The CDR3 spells CASSVDGTPTPYEQYF. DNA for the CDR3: TGTGCCAGCAGCGTAGATGGTACCCCAACTCCCTACGAGCAGTACTTC.

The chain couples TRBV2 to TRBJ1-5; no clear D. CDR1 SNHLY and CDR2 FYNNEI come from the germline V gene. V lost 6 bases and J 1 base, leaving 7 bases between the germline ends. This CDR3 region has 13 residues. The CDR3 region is CASRTESNQPQHF. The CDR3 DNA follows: TGTGCCAGCAGAACGGAGAGCAATCAGCCCCAGCATTTT. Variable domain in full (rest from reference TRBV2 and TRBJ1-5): EPEVTQTPSHQVTQMGQEVILRCVPISNHLYFYWYRQILGQKVEFLVSFYNNEISEKSEIFDDQFSVERPDGSNFTLKIRSTKLEDSAMYFCASRTESNQPQHFGDGTRLSIL.

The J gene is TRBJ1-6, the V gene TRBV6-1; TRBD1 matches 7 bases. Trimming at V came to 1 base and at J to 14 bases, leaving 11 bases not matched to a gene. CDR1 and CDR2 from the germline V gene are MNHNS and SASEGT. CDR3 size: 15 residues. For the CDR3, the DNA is TGTGCCAGCAGTGAAGTACAGGGGAGTACAGGCACCCTCCACTTT. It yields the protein CASSEVQGSTGTLHF.

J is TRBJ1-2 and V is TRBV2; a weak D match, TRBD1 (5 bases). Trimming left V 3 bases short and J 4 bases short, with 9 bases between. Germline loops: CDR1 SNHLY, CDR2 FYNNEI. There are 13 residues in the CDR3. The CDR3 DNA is TGTGCCAGCAGTGAGCAGGGAGGCTATGGCTACACCTTC. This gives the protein CASSEQGGYGYTF.

The CDR3 sequence: CASSLGSDEAFF. The DNA of the CDR3 is TGCGCCAGCAGCCTGGGGTCAGATGAAGCTTTCTTT. The chain carries TRBV5-1 and TRBJ1-1; no clear D. The CDR3 length is 12 residues. V was cut by 4 bases and J by 7 bases, with 11 bases left in between. CDR1 SGHRS and CDR2 YFSETQ come from the germline V gene.

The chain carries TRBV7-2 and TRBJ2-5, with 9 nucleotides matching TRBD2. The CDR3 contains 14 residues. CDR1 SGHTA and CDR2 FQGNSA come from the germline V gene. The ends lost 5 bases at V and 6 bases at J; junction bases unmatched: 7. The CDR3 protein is CASSLSGSTKTQYF. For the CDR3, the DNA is TGTGCCAGCAGCCTTAGCGGGAGCACGAAGACCCAGTACTTC.

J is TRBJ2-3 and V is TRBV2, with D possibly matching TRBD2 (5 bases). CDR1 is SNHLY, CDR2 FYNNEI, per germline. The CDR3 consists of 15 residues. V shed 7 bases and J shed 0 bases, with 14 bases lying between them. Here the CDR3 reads CASIGVARSTDTQYF. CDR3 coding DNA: TGTGCCAGCATAGGAGTAGCGAGGAGCACAGATACGCAGTATTTT.

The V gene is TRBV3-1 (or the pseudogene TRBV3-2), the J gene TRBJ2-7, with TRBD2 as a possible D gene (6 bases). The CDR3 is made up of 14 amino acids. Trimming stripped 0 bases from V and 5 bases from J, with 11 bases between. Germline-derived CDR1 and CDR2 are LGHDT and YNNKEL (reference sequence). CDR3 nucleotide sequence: TGTGCCAGCAGCCAAGATGCCGGGAGTCACGAGCAGTACTTC. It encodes CASSQDAGSHEQYF.

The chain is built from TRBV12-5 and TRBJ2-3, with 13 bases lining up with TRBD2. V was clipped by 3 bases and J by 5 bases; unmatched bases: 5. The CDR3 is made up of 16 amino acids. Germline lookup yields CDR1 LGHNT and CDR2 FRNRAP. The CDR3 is CASGLGLAGEVDTQYF. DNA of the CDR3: TGTGCTAGTGGTTTAGGACTAGCGGGAGAAGTAGATACGCAGTATTTT.

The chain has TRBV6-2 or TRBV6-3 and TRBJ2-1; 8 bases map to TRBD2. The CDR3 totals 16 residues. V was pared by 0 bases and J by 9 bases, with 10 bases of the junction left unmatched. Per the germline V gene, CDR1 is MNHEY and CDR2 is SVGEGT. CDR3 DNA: TGTGCCAGCAGTTACTCGGGGACTAGTAGTTGGGCTGAGCAGTTCTTC. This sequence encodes CASSYSGTSSWAEQFF.

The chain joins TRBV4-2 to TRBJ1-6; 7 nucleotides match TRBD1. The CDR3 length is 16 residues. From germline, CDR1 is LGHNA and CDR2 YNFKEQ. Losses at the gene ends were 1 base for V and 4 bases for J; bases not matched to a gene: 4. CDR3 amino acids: CASSQGAGQYNSPLHF. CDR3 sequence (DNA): TGTGCCAGCAGCCAAGGGGCGGGACAGTATAATTCACCCCTCCACTTT.

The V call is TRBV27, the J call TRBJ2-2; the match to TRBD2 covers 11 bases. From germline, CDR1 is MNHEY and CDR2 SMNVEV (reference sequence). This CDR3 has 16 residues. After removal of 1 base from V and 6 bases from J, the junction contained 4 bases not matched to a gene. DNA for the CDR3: TGTGCCAGCAGTTTATTCTTAGCGGGAGGGGCCGGGGAGCTGTTTTTT. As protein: CASSLFLAGGAGELFF.

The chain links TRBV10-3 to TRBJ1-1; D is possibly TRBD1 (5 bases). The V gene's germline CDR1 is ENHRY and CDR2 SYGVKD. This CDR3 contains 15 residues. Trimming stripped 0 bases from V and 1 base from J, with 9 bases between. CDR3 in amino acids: CAISESRRGNTEAFF. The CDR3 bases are TGTGCCATCAGTGAGTCGAGAAGGGGGAACACTGAAGCTTTCTTT.

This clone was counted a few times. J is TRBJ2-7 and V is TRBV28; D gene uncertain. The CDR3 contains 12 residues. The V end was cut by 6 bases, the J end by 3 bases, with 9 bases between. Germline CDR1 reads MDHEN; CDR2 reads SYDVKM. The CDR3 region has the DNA TGTGCCAGCAGGCCAAACAGCTACGAGCAGTACTTC. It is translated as CASRPNSYEQYF.

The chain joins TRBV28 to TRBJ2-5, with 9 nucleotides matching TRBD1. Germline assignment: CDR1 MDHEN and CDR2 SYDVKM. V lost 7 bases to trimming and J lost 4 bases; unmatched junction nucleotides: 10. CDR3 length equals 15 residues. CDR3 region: CASNGDGTGRETQYF. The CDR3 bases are TGTGCCAGCAATGGCGACGGGACAGGGAGAGAGACCCAGTACTTC. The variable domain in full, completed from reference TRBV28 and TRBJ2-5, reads DVKVTQSSRYLVKRTGEKVFLECVQDMDHENMFWYRQDPGLGLRLIYFSYDVKMKEKGDIPEGYSVSREKKERFSLILESASTNQTSMYLCASNGDGTGRETQYFGPGTRLLVL.

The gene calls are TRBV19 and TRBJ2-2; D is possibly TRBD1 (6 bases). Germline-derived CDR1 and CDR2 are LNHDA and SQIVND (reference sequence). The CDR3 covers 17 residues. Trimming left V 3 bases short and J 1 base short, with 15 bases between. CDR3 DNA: TGTGCCAGTAGTATTATCCGGGACAATCGGAACACCGGGGAGCTGTTTTTT. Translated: CASSIIRDNRNTGELFF.

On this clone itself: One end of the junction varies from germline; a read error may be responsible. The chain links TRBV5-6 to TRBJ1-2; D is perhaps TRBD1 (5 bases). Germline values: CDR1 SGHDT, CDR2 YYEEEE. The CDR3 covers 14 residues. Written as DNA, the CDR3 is TGTGCCAGCAGCTTGTCAGGGAACGTGCCCGTCAACCCCTTC. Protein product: CASSLSGNVPVNPF.

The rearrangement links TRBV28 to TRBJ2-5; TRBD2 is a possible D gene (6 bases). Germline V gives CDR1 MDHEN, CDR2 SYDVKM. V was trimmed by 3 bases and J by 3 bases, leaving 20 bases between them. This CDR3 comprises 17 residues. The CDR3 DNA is TGTGCCAGCAGTTTTCCCTCTTCGGGAGAGGGGAAAGAGACCCAGTACTTC. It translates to CASSFPSSGEGKETQYF.

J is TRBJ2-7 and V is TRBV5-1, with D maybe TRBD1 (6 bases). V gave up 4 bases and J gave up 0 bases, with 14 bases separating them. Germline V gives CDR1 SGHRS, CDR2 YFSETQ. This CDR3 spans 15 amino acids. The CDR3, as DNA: TGCGCCAGCAGCGGGGCCGGGACAAACTCCTACGAGCAGTACTTC. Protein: CASSGAGTNSYEQYF.

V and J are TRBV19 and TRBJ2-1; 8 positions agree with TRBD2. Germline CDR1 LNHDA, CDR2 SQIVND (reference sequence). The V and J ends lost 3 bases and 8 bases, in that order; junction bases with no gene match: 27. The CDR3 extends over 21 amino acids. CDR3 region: CASSMWRRGYLMAGAGDEQFF. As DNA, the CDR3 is TGTGCCAGTAGTATGTGGCGAAGGGGTTATTTGATGGCGGGAGCGGGGGATGAGCAGTTCTTC.

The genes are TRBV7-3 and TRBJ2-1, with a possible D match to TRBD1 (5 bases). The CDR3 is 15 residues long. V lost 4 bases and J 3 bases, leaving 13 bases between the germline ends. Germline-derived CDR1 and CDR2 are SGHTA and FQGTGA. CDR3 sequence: CASSSVQGFYNEQFF. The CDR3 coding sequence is TGTGCCAGCAGCTCAGTGCAGGGTTTCTACAATGAGCAGTTCTTC.

CDR3 region: CASGRQGPYGYTF. DNA of the CDR3: TGTGCCAGCGGACGACAGGGGCCCTATGGCTACACCTTC. The chain links TRBV12-3 or TRBV12-4 to TRBJ1-2; the match to TRBD1 covers 8 bases. Trimming cost V 8 bases and J 4 bases; bases outside gene matches: 6. The CDR3 has 13 residues.

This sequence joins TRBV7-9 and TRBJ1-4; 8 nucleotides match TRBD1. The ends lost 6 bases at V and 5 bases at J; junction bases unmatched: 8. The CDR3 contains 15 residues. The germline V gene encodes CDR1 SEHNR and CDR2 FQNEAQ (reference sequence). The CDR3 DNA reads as TGTGCCAGCAGGAACGGACAGGGCGAGAATGAAAAACTGTTTTTT. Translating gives CASRNGQGENEKLFF.

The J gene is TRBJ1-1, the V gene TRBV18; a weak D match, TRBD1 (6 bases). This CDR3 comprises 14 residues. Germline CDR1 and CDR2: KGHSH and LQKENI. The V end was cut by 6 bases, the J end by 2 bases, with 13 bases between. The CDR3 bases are TGTGCCAGCTCCTCAGGGGATTTTAACACTGAAGCTTTCTTT. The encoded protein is CASSSGDFNTEAFF.

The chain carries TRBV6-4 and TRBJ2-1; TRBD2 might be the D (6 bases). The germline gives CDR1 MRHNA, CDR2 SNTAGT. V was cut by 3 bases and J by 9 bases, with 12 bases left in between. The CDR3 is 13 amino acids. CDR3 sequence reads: CASSEWRRGEQFF. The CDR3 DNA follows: TGTGCCAGCAGTGAATGGAGGAGGGGTGAGCAGTTCTTC.

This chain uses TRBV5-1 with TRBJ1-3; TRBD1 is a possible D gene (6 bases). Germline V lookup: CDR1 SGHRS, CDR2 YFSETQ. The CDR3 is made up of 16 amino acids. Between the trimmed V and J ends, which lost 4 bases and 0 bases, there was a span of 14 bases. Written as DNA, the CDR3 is TGCGCCAGCAGCCCCCAGGGGTCCCACTCTGGAAACACCATATATTTT. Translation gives CASSPQGSHSGNTIYF.